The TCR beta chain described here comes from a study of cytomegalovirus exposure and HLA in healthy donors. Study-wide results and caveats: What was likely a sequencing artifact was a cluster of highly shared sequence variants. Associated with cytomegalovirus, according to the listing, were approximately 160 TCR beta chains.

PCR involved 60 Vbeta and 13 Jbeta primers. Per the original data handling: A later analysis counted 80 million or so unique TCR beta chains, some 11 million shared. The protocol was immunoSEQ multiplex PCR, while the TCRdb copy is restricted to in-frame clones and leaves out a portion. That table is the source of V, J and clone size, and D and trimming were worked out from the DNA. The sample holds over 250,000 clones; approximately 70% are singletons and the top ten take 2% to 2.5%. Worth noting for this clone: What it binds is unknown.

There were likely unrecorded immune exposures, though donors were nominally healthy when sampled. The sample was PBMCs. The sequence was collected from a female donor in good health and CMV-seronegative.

The CDR3 region is CASSLLAANTDTQYF. CDR3 in DNA: TGTGCCAGCAGCCTTCTAGCGGCTAACACAGATACGCAGTATTTT. The V and J genes are TRBV6-6 and TRBJ2-3; 7 positions agree with TRBD2. Germline values: CDR1 MNHNY, CDR2 SVGAGI (reference sequence). This CDR3 contains 15 residues. Losses at the gene ends were 6 bases for V and 2 bases for J; bases not matched to a gene: 8.